These T cell receptor beta chains were read from a single sample in a study of cytomegalovirus exposure and HLA in healthy donors. The method was immunoSEQ multiplex PCR; TCRdb's version includes in-frame clones alone and lacks a portion of them. The sample contains about 160,000 clones, about 80% of which appear only once. Sequencing was carried out using PBMCs. The receptors come from a young man in good health and CMV-seronegative. The CDR3 runs from the conserved cysteine through the conserved F or W. The D gene is left open where the match is weak.

d_call	v_call	j_call	cdr3_nt	cdr3_aa
NA	TRBV18	TRBJ2-7	TGTGCCAGCTCACCCCCAGGGGCCCCATCCTACGAGCAGTACTTC	CASSPPGAPSYEQYF
NA	TRBV6-5	TRBJ1-1	TGTGCCAGCAGTTACCCCCCCTCTGAAGCTTTCTTT	CASSYPPSEAFF
NA	TRBV14	TRBJ2-7	TGTGCCAGCAGCCAAGACAGAAAATACTACGAGCAGTACTTC	CASSQDRKYYEQYF
NA	TRBV7-3	TRBJ2-5	TGTGCCAGCAGCCCGACGGAGGGCGCAATTGAGACCCAGTACTTC	CASSPTEGAIETQYF
NA	TRBV10-3	TRBJ1-2	TGTGCCACCGCAGCGGCGAAGTATGGCTACACCTTC	CATAAAKYGYTF
NA	TRBV11-2	TRBJ1-1	TGTGCCAGCAGCTTCGGACGGGGGGAAGCTTTCTTT	CASSFGRGEAFF
NA	TRBV5-1	TRBJ2-1	TGCGCCAGCAGCTTGCCGGACAGACCTGGGAATGAGCAGTTCTTC	CASSLPDRPGNEQFF
NA	TRBV6-5	TRBJ2-4	TGTGCCAGCGGCCCAGGGGGGGCCAAAAACATTCAGTACTTC	CASGPGGAKNIQYF
NA	TRBV10-3	TRBJ2-6	TGTGCCATCAGTGAGAGGTTAATTCAGGGCTCTGGGGCCAACGTCCTGACTTTC	CAISERLIQGSGANVLTF
NA	TRBV28	TRBJ2-1	TGTGCCAGCAGTTTCGGCGGGTACTTAAATGAGCAGTTCTTC	CASSFGGYLNEQFF
NA	TRBV11-3	TRBJ2-5	TGTGCCAGCAGCCGAAGTCTACAAGAGACCCAGTACTTC	CASSRSLQETQYF